This T cell receptor beta chain appears in the sequencing data of a study of blood T cell repertoires in COVID-19. Study in general: Spain, Italy and the United States supplied samples that represented acute and convalescent COVID-19. Sample material is recorded as cDNA or gDNA derived from T cells, B-cell-depleted T cells, or PBMCs.

V gave up 6 bases and J gave up 5 bases; unmatched junction bases: 7. The germline CDR1 and CDR2 sequences are ENHRY and SYGVKD. This CDR3 spans 15 amino acids. Study processing details: The assay estimated nucleated cells by amplifying reference gene primers. TCRdb's table, derived via immunoSEQ multiplex PCR, lists solely in-frame clones and lacks some. V and J calls and clone size are copied from that table; D and trimming were computed from the DNA. The repertoire consists of more than 55,000 clones, with 70% to 90% occurring once and the leading ten covering 3.5% to 4.5%. The sequenced sample was peripheral blood. The J gene is TRBJ2-3, the V gene TRBV10-3; TRBD1 aligns across 11 bases. This TCR was recovered from a man aged 45-65 years with active COVID-19. The CDR3 loop is CAISPDRGQVDTQYF. In DNA, the CDR3 is TGTGCCATCAGCCCGGACAGGGGGCAGGTAGATACGCAGTATTTT.